The entry below gives a single TCR beta chain sequence along with its context. Its antigen remains undetermined. No clone much larger than this one lies a single base away; base qualities are absent. Reading from cysteine to phenylalanine, the CDR3 counts 14 amino acids. Kept here is only the CDR3 DNA, which spans 42 bases and is read in frame from base 1. Based on the germline V gene, the CDR1 and CDR2 sequences are SGHTA and FQGNSA. The junction carries 13 bases between V and J, which are trimmed by 2 bases and 6 bases respectively. This entry comes from a study of control samples from healthy donors and cancer patients (dated by TCRdb to 2018 to 2020). The library was obtained by the immunoSEQ multiplex PCR assay. TCRdb took over this immuneACCESS table, retaining in-frame rearrangements with V and J assigned. Such tables are incomplete; in checked studies, under half of the missing clones stem from an unresolved V gene, and the remainder is unexplained. This sample gives tens of thousands of clones in total; 89% of them show up just once. More than 7% of the sample is in the top ten clones.

The clonotype was recovered from a man aged 45-60 years in good health. In this chain, TRBV7-2 is recombined with TRBJ1-2; tentative D gene TRBD1, with 6 bases matching. Specimen: blood. The DNA sequence reads TGTGCCAGCAGCTTAAGGGGGATCTCGGATGGCTACACCTTC. Its coded protein is CASSLRGISDGYTF.